Reported below is one T cell receptor beta chain. The specificity of this receptor is unknown. It has no much larger one-base neighbor in the sample; base qualities were not kept. The sample is drawn from a study of cytomegalovirus exposure and HLA in healthy donors (dated 2017 in TCRdb). For context, the study as a whole: An earlier analysis of roughly 570 of the donors reported approximately 280 Gb of sequence data and about 120 million unique TCR beta sequences obtained from around 170 million T cells. Roughly 320 gigabases of sequencing data and roughly 81 million unique TCR sequences made up an early release that covered approximately 650 HLA-typed donors. Among the roughly 370 genotyped donors, more than 70% belonged to the genetic ancestry cluster associated with self-reported Caucasian donors. The study was designed to test whether signatures of past pathogen exposure could be identified by cataloging public T cell receptors. The T cell repertoires of around 670 subjects were profiled by immunosequencing and related to cytomegalovirus serostatus. Besides the first cohort of hundreds of subjects, a separate validation cohort made up of over 100 different subjects was used. High-throughput TCR immunosequencing, statistical association of individual TCRs with disease status, and machine learning were combined to predict cytomegalovirus infection status. To study patterns of TCR occurrence, a later analysis re-analyzed previously published TCR beta repertoires from around 670 donors and added high-resolution HLA genotyping. The later analysis used no new phenotypic data to find candidate immune exposures, relying instead on TCR beta sequences and their occurrence across donors. To decide whether each TCR beta V gene segment behaved as functional or pseudogenic, an earlier analysis of several hundred of the donors relied on high-throughput TCR beta sequencing. Donor age, sex, ethnicity and CMV serostatus were collected together with the repertoire data. A later genetic analysis took genome-wide SNP genotypes for about 55% of the 666 donors and used that subset as a discovery cohort. All discovery cohort repertoires had been generated on a single sequencing platform. Class I and class II HLA loci were covered by the typing at four-digit resolution. The number of typed donors differed by locus: about 620-630 for A, B, C, DRB1 and DQB1; some 500 for DQA1; some 590 for DPA1; and around 490 for DPB1. Four to six DR-DQ haplotypes were handled as single units for association and clustering because linkage in the cohort was strong. Across some 400 genotyped donors of the cohort, an average of roughly 250,000 unique TCR beta nucleotide sequences per donor were sequenced, and roughly 20% of those sequences were non-productive. Study-level results and caveats: In a later analysis, the rate of TCR association differed among HLA loci, with DRB1 alleles having the most associated TCRs and HLA-C alleles having the fewest. CMV serostatus was the only immune exposure information available for the cohort. A later analysis associated about 16,000 TCR beta sequences with specific HLA alleles at a false discovery rate of 0.05. The authors suggested that the approach could potentially be extended to other disease states and immunological phenotypes. In a later analysis, several top co-occurrence clusters were reported to appear linked to parvovirus B19, influenza, CMV and Epstein-Barr virus. A few of the identified cytomegalovirus-associated TCR beta chains were confirmed in vitro to be specific for cytomegalovirus antigens. Most TCR sequences were observed very rarely across donors, whereas some public TCRs were present in many individuals. V-gene and J-gene trimming of TCR beta chains was associated with a missense DCLRE1C variant in a later genetic analysis, and the association was replicated in an independent cohort. A further reported finding was that TCR beta sequences accurately predicted the HLA-A and HLA-B alleles for most subjects in the first cohort. The sequencing pipeline was judged likely to have produced a cluster of highly shared sequence variants as a technical artifact. In a later analysis, HLA-associated TCR beta chains were found to be more clonally expanded and to have lower generation probabilities than equally common non-associated chains. Only TCR beta chains were sequenced in this cohort, and the absence of alpha or paired-chain data limited detectable features. An earlier analysis of several hundred of the donors showed that most TCR beta V segments appeared in productive rearrangements either about 87% or about 30% of the time, which broadly matched IMGT annotations. Because HLA typing was missing for some donors at each locus, association tests included only the typed subset. Correlated functional status among segregating V segments might reflect linkage disequilibrium, but an unknown experimental factor could not be ruled out. Some IMGT-functional V segments, including TRBV6-2 and TRBV6-3, could not be distinguished by the 87-base-pair reads and were therefore excluded. The classifier was reported to diagnose cytomegalovirus status with high specificity and sensitivity in both the original and validation cohorts. According to a later analysis, most CMV-associated TCR beta chains appeared to be HLA-restricted, and the HLA associations seemed to be driven largely by CMV exposure. Roughly 15 rarely observed V segments, including chromosome 9 orphons, were excluded from the earlier analysis of some 590 of the donors because counts were too low. Strong co-occurrence of HLA alleles, especially DR and DQ, made assigning TCR associations to individual alleles difficult. A total of 150 or so TCR beta chains were listed by the study as associated with cytomegalovirus. According to a later genetic analysis, donors in an Asian-associated ancestry cluster had fewer N-insertions in productive TCRs than the approximately 610-donor mean. Presence/absence analyses assumed roughly uniform sequencing depth across donors, an assumption that may not hold.

To prepare the library, the immunoSEQ multiplex PCR assay was applied. For the multiplex PCR, a mixture combining 60 forward primers for TCR Vbeta segments and 13 reverse primers for TCR Jbeta segments was used. The CDR3 region of rearranged TCR beta genes was amplified from genomic DNA by a multiplex PCR assay. The Illumina HiSeq System was used to sequence the amplified TCR beta libraries as 87-base-pair reads. On the study's bioinformatics: In a later analysis, tens of millions of unique TCR beta chains were counted across the 500 to 850 repertoires, and roughly 11 million of these chains were shared by at least two donors. Raw reads were error-corrected and collapsed into unique sequences by a nearest-neighbor algorithm in which closely related sequences were merged to remove PCR and sequencing errors. CDR3 sequences were aligned to IMGT reference sequences to assign V, D and J gene segments. For a sequence to be retained, at least a six-nucleotide match to both a V gene segment and a J gene segment was required. A rearrangement was called productive if the CDR3 had no stop codons and remained in frame with V and J, and every other rearrangement was called non-productive. CDR3 was defined according to IMGT convention as the region running from the second conserved V-encoded cysteine to the conserved J-encoded phenylalanine. Sequences without an unambiguous match to a single V gene segment were excluded from the earlier analysis of approximately 600 of the donors. An earlier analysis of over 450 of the donors classified V segments as functional when productive rearrangements were above 56.7% and as segregating when the standard deviation between donors was above 5%. A statistical classification framework was built for diagnosing cytomegalovirus status from the catalog of TCR beta chain sequences. In a later analysis, V and J genes were assigned by comparing TCR nucleotide sequences against IMGT/GENE-DB human TR gene sequences. The TCRdist pipeline was used in a later analysis to assign CDR3 sequences and most-parsimonious VDJ recombination scenarios. In a later analysis, every TCR beta chain was defined by the combination of its CDR3 amino acid sequence and its V-gene family, and reads without a unique V-gene family were dropped. In a later analysis, fewer than 600 highly shared, low-generation-probability nucleotide sequences were removed to address suspected cross-contamination and a sequencing artifact. In a later analysis, a clonal expansion index was calculated for each public chain from normalized within-repertoire ranks of inferred template counts. Generation probabilities in a later analysis came from a VDJ recombination model fitted to out-of-frame rearrangements, and those results were checked against IGoR. Hypergeometric tests were used in a later analysis to score TCR-TCR, TCR-HLA and TCR-CMV co-occurrence, with a repertoire-size bias correction applied to the TCR pairs. In a later analysis, false discovery rates were estimated by permuting HLA or CMV assignments 20 times. In a later analysis, co-occurring TCRs were grouped using DBSCAN, with TCRdist sequence similarity added in when clustering inside HLA-allele-positive subsets. Repertoires with fewer than 30,000 or more than 120,000 public chains, plus five repertoires with anomalous nucleotide sharing, were excluded from co-occurrence clustering. Here the immuneACCESS table is served through TCRdb, limited to in-frame sequences with V and J called. Missing clones are a known gap in these copies; in checked studies unresolved V genes cover under half, and the rest lacks a known reason. The V and J calls and clone size come from that table; D and trimming were worked out from the DNA. In this sample the table shows 200,000 to 250,000 clones, 65% to 75% of which occur a single time. 1.5% to 2% of the sample is taken by the ten largest.

The cohort comprised hundreds of healthy bone marrow donors. Cohort members were all nominally healthy when sampled, although unrecorded immune exposures were likely present. The donor tested CMV seronegative, placing the donor among the 300 to 450 seronegative members of the cohort. A peripheral blood sample was collected from each donor, and TCR beta sequencing was performed on peripheral blood mononuclear cells. The Qiagen DNeasy Blood Extraction Kit was used to extract genomic DNA from the blood cell samples. Between the V and J ends, shortened by 2 bases and 2 bases respectively, the junction contains 13 bases. Sequences SGHNT (CDR1) and YYREEE (CDR2) are obtained from the germline V gene (reference sequence). Reading from cysteine to phenylalanine, the CDR3 counts 15 amino acids. Kept here is only the CDR3 DNA, which spans 45 bases and is read in frame from base 1.

Recombination connected TRBV5-4 to TRBJ1-2, with a weak D call of TRBD1 (6 bases match). Sequencing input: PBMCs. The source of this sequence is a woman in her thirties in good health and CMV-seronegative. The sequence in DNA is TGTGCCAGCAGCTTCCCCCGGGACACGAACTATGGCTACACCTTC. Its translation is CASSFPRDTNYGYTF.